This record concerns one TCR beta chain sequence. In this sample, this clone turned up once. What this receptor recognizes is not known. No clone much larger than this one lies a single base away; base qualities are absent. Taken from cysteine to phenylalanine, the CDR3 has 14 residues. Solely the CDR3 DNA is kept, with 42 bases framed from the first base. In the germline V gene (reference sequence), CDR1 corresponds to DFQATT and CDR2 to SNEGSKA. V trim: 3 bases; J trim: 5 bases; unmatched bases: 6. The collaborating institutions used their own protocols to collect whole blood in K2EDTA tubes. For TCRbeta analysis, collaborator samples were shipped as frozen whole blood, as isolated PBMCs, or as DNA extracted from either sample type. This entry belongs to a study of blood T cell repertoires in COVID-19 (dated by TCRdb to 2018 to 2020). Some background on the complete study: Samples covering the acute and convalescent phases of COVID-19 were provided by collaborators in the United States, Italy and Spain. The repertoires were made available in a free public database intended to serve as a resource for research on the immune response to SARS-CoV-2. Subjects who had been exposed to COVID-19, were actively infected with it, or had recovered from it provided the deeply sampled blood TCRbeta repertoires that made up the dataset. Where available, HLA class I and class II types were obtained from metadata supplied by the sample provider rather than from assay-based typing. Nearly every sample came with metadata listing a de-identified subject ID, COVID-19 status, age in years and sex. Samples were obtained from the ongoing ImmuneRACE study (first 160 participants) and from 1,200 or so subjects provided by 6 global collaborators. The prospective study material was composed of cDNA or gDNA derived from T cells, B-cell-depleted T cells, or PBMCs.

Paper-wide results and their limitations: How much clinical and demographic metadata was included differed by source and by participant, and the metadata was provided uncurated.

TCRbeta CDR3 regions were amplified from genomic DNA by means of the immunoSEQ Assay, a bias-controlled multiplex PCR. The study's own analysis went as follows. The number of nucleated cells in each sample was estimated by amplification of reference gene primers within the assay. Sequence reads were collapsed and filtered to measure the absolute abundance of every unique TCRbeta CDR3 rearrangement. For each sample, productive Simpson clonality was calculated as the square root of Simpson's diversity index over productive rearrangements. TCRdb re-hosts the immuneACCESS table, in-frame sequences only. Its copies lack some clones; in the studies checked, an unresolved V gene accounts for under half of them, and the cause for the rest is not known. V, J and clone size are taken as reported in that table, and D and trimming were inferred from the DNA itself. The sample table shows about 240,000 clones, and about 88% are seen once. The ten most abundant clones make up more than 6.5% of the sample.

This clonotype was obtained from a woman in her 70s with active or convalescent COVID-19. This sequence uses TRBV20-1 and TRBJ1-4; the central 7 bases match TRBD1. The sequenced sample was peripheral blood. DNA sequence: TGCAGTGCTAGTAGGGGGCAGGGAAATGAAAAACTGTTTTTT. It specifies CSASRGQGNEKLFF.